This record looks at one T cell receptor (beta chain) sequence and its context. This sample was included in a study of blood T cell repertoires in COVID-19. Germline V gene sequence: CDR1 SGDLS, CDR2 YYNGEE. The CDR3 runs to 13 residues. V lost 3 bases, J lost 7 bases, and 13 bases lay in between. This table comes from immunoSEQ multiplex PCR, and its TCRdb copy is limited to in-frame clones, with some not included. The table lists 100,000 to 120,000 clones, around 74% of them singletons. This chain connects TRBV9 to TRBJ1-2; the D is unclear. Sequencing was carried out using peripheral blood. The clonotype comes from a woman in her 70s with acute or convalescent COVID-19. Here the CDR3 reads CASSGELPSGYTF. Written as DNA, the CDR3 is TGTGCCAGCAGCGGAGAGCTACCGAGTGGCTACACCTTC.